The sequence of this T cell receptor (beta chain) was determined in a study of radiation and T cells in renal cell carcinoma. V was pared by 3 bases and J by 4 bases, with 3 bases of the junction left unmatched. Germline assignment: CDR1 SGHTA and CDR2 FQGNSA. CDR3 length equals 14 residues. Only in-frame clones appear in the TCRdb table, and some are missing; sequencing was by immunoSEQ multiplex PCR. The sample carries about 78,000 clones, roughly nine tenths recorded once. Regarding time point: blood 4 weeks post-SBRT, at nephrectomy. This sample's treatment: 15 Gy SBRT to primary tumor, nephrectomy 4 weeks later.

The sample consisted of blood, taken from a patient whose treatment included radiotherapy and nephrectomy. The chain joins TRBV7-2 to TRBJ2-7, with 10 bases that match TRBD1. This sequence originates from a woman in her seventies with renal cell carcinoma. CDR3 residues: CASSLTGGNYEQYF. The CDR3 DNA reads TGTGCCAGCAGCTTGACAGGGGGCAATTACGAGCAGTACTTC. The variable domain in full, completed from reference TRBV7-2 and TRBJ2-7, reads GAGVSQSPSNKVTEKGKDVELRCDPISGHTALYWYRQSLGQGLEFLIYFQGNSAPDKSGLPSDRFSAERTGGSVSTLTIQRTQQEDSAVYLCASSLTGGNYEQYFGPGTRLTVT.